These 19 T cell receptor beta chains originate from one sample sequenced in a study of blood T cell repertoires in COVID-19. The assay was immunoSEQ multiplex PCR, and TCRdb's table has in-frame clones only and misses some. The sample records hundreds of thousands of clones, around nine tenths being singletons. The sequenced sample was PBMCs or T cells enriched from blood (not recorded which). Source of these receptors: a woman in her fifties or sixties in a cohort exposed to, infected with or recovered from COVID-19 (not recorded which).

The chain couples TRBV2 to TRBJ2-5, with D maybe TRBD2 (5 bases). With 5 bases removed from V and 4 bases from J, the gap between germline ends came to 14 bases. Per the germline V gene, CDR1 is SNHLY and CDR2 is FYNNEI. The CDR3 loop spans 14 amino acids. The CDR3 DNA reads TGTGCCAGCAGTAAAGAGGCAGGAGGAGAGACCCAGTACTTC. Its translation: CASSKEAGGETQYF. The complete variable domain, with remaining parts taken from reference TRBV2 and TRBJ2-5, reads EPEVTQTPSHQVTQMGQEVILRCVPISNHLYFYWYRQILGQKVEFLVSFYNNEISEKSEIFDDQFSVERPDGSNFTLKIRSTKLEDSAMYFCASSKEAGGETQYFGPGTRLLVL.

The chain employs TRBV6-2 or TRBV6-3 and TRBJ2-1; 8 bases are a match to TRBD1. The germline gives CDR1 MNHEY, CDR2 SVGEGT. J was trimmed by 4 bases and V by 3 bases; bases with no gene match: 5. The CDR3 has 15 amino acids. CDR3 in DNA: TGTGCCAGCAGTTATTGGGACAGGAGTTACAATGAGCAGTTCTTC. It yields the protein CASSYWDRSYNEQFF.

The chain has TRBV19 and TRBJ2-2, with 10 bases that match TRBD1. After removal of 5 bases from V and 5 bases from J, the junction contained 5 bases not matched to a gene. Germline V gene data show CDR1 as LNHDA and CDR2 as SQIVND (reference sequence). This CDR3 comprises 15 residues. The CDR3 DNA sequence: TGTGCCAGTAGTCGGGACAGGGGAGGGACCGGGGAGCTGTTTTTT. Translating gives CASSRDRGGTGELFF.

The V call is TRBV7-2, the J call TRBJ2-5; 7 nucleotides match TRBD1. The CDR3 runs 14 residues. The junction had 4 bases not matched to a gene; V was cut back by 1 base and J by 5 bases. Germline lookup yields CDR1 SGHTA and CDR2 FQGNSA. CDR3 nucleotide sequence: TGTGCCAGCAGCTTAGACAGGGGTTGGGAGACCCAGTACTTC. Encoded protein: CASSLDRGWETQYF. Variable domain in full (rest from reference TRBV7-2 and TRBJ2-5): GAGVSQSPSNKVTEKGKDVELRCDPISGHTALYWYRQSLGQGLEFLIYFQGNSAPDKSGLPSDRFSAERTGGSVSTLTIQRTQQEDSAVYLCASSLDRGWETQYFGPGTRLLVL.

The J gene is TRBJ2-7, the V gene TRBV27; TRBD2 matches 7 bases. V dropped 5 bases and J dropped 2; count of bases not matched to a gene: 12. CDR1 is MNHEY and CDR2 is SMNVEV in the germline V gene (reference sequence). The CDR3 extends over 16 amino acids. The CDR3 DNA is TGTGCCAGCAGTCCTCCTCCGGGACTACCACCCTACGAGCAGTACTTC. Protein sequence: CASSPPPGLPPYEQYF.

V usage is TRBV5-1 and J usage is TRBJ2-6; maybe TRBD1 (5 bases). This CDR3 contains 16 residues. CDR1 and CDR2 from the germline V gene are SGHRS and YFSETQ. Trimming cost V 5 bases and J 4 bases, with 16 bases left between them. Written as DNA, the CDR3 is TGCGCCAGCAGTCCCTTCCAGGGTCCCGGGGCCAACGTCCTGACTTTC. Amino acids: CASSPFQGPGANVLTF.

The chain uses TRBV5-1 and TRBJ2-3; possibly TRBD1 for D (6 bases). The V and J ends lost 8 bases and 0 bases respectively, with 13 bases between them. In germline, CDR1 is SGHRS, CDR2 YFSETQ. The CDR3 covers 14 residues. The CDR3 is CASRRQGSTDTQYF. CDR3 DNA: TGCGCCAGTAGGAGGCAGGGGAGCACAGATACGCAGTATTTT.

This clone was counted a few times. The V call is TRBV25-1, the J call TRBJ2-7, with TRBD2 as a possible D gene (6 bases). The CDR3 sequence is 14 residues long. Between the trimmed V and J ends, which lost 4 bases and 5 bases, there was a span of 15 bases. The germline gives CDR1 MGHDK, CDR2 SYGVNS. CDR3 residues: CASSAPGLGHEQYF. The CDR3 DNA is TGTGCCAGCAGTGCACCGGGACTTGGTCACGAGCAGTACTTC.

This clone was seen only once. The chain has TRBV5-1 and TRBJ2-7; 7 nucleotides agree with TRBD1. V lost 6 bases, J lost 3 bases, and 12 bases stayed unmatched. The CDR3 has 15 amino acids. The germline CDR1 and CDR2 sequences are SGHRS and YFSETQ. The CDR3, as DNA: TGCGCCAGCACCGATAGGGCAGGGGGATACTACGAGCAGTACTTC. As protein: CASTDRAGGYYEQYF.

The rearrangement uses TRBV27 and TRBJ1-4, with D hard to call. The CDR3 consists of 14 residues. V was pared by 4 bases and J by 0 bases, with 6 bases between. Looked up from germline, CDR1 is MNHEY and CDR2 is SMNVEV (reference sequence). CDR3 bases: TGTGCCAGCAGTTATAGTGCAACTAATGAAAAACTGTTTTTT. This encodes CASSYSATNEKLFF.

This clone was observed a handful of times. The gene calls are TRBV19 and TRBJ2-7; no firm D call. This CDR3 is built from 14 residues. Trimming removed 1 base from V and 2 bases from J, with 9 bases in between. Germline lookup yields CDR1 LNHDA and CDR2 SQIVND (reference sequence). The CDR3 DNA sequence: TGTGCCAGTAGTATAGCGTACGGAGCCTACGAGCAGTACTTC. This encodes CASSIAYGAYEQYF.

The V and J genes are TRBV27 and TRBJ2-1, with 8 bases lining up with TRBD1. The CDR3 has 19 amino acids. Per the germline V gene, CDR1 is MNHEY and CDR2 is SMNVEV (reference sequence). Trimming at V came to 3 bases and at J to 3 bases, leaving 16 bases not matched to a gene. The CDR3, as DNA: TGTGCCAGCAGTTTCCGGGGACAGGCTTTAAGCGACTTCTACAATGAGCAGTTCTTC. Encoded protein: CASSFRGQALSDFYNEQFF.

The V and J genes are TRBV5-4 and TRBJ1-4; 9 bases agree with TRBD1. The CDR3 sequence is 15 residues long. The germline CDR1 and CDR2 sequences are SGHNT and YYREEE (reference sequence). V was clipped by 0 bases and J by 4 bases; unmatched bases: 1. Written as DNA, the CDR3 is TGTGCCAGCAGCTTGGACAGGGGGCTTAATGAAAAACTGTTTTTT. This sequence encodes CASSLDRGLNEKLFF.

The genes are TRBV2 and TRBJ2-7; 9 bases agree with TRBD1. J lost 1 base, V lost 5 bases, and 3 bases had no gene match. CDR3 size: 14 residues. The germline V gene has CDR1 SNHLY and CDR2 FYNNEI. CDR3 residues: CASSKGQGSYEQYF. CDR3 nucleotides: TGTGCCAGCAGTAAAGGACAGGGGTCCTACGAGCAGTACTTC.

This sequence joins TRBV15 and TRBJ2-7, with D possibly TRBD1 on 5 matching bases. V lost 1 base and J lost 0, with 10 bases in between. CDR1 and CDR2 from the germline V gene are LNHNV and YYDKDF (reference sequence). The CDR3 has 15 amino acids. The CDR3 region is CATSRVLTVSYEQYF. For the CDR3, the DNA is TGTGCCACCAGCAGAGTTTTGACAGTCTCCTACGAGCAGTACTTC.

The CDR3 sequence: CASSKSEGWRKETQYF. CDR3 DNA: TGTGCCAGCAGCAAAAGCGAGGGATGGCGTAAAGAGACCCAGTACTTC. The chain has TRBV21-1 and TRBJ2-5; the D call in the table, TRBD2, was not verified against the DNA. TRBV21-1 is a pseudogene. This CDR3 contains 16 residues.

This chain links TRBV7-9 with TRBJ2-1; perhaps TRBD2 as D (5 bases). V gave up 5 bases and J gave up 8 bases, with 10 bases separating them. The germline CDR1 and CDR2 sequences are SEHNR and FQNEAQ (reference sequence). This CDR3 spans 12 amino acids. The CDR3 coding sequence is TGTGCCAGCAGCCTTTTTAGCGATGAGCAGTTCTTC. Protein: CASSLFSDEQFF.

The chain is built from TRBV5-1 and TRBJ2-7; TRBD1 agrees at 7 bases. The germline gives CDR1 SGHRS, CDR2 YFSETQ. J was trimmed by 2 bases and V by 2 bases; bases with no gene match: 4. The CDR3 length is 14 residues. CDR3 loop: CASSFRDRAYEQYF. The CDR3 DNA reads as TGCGCCAGCAGCTTCCGGGACAGAGCCTACGAGCAGTACTTC.

The V gene is TRBV6-5, the J gene TRBJ2-2; TRBD2 matches at 8 bases. The CDR3 consists of 16 residues. The trim removed 2 bases at V and 2 bases at J, leaving 4 bases unmatched. Germline V gives CDR1 MNHEY, CDR2 SVGAGI. CDR3 bases: TGTGCCAGCAGTTACAAGGGACTAGATAACACCGGGGAGCTGTTTTTT. Translation gives CASSYKGLDNTGELFF.